The 4 T cell receptor beta chains below all came from one sample that was sequenced in a study of neurological immune-mediated disorders. Using its own MiXCR run on the 5' RACE reads, TCRdb lists one record per CDR3 protein. The sample has some 38,000 distinct CDR3 sequences; 3.5% to 4% are singletons. Sequencing input: PBMCs. These receptor sequences come from a man aged 25 to 45 with multiple sclerosis.

This clonotype showed up many times. The V call is TRBV6-2 or TRBV6-3, the J call TRBJ1-2; D remains unclear. Germline values: CDR1 MNHEY, CDR2 SVGEGT. V was shortened by 0 bases and J by 7 bases, with 6 bases between the two germline ends. The CDR3 extends over 12 amino acids. This CDR3 is CASSYSVGGYTF. CDR3 nucleotides: TGTGCCAGCAGTTACTCAGTCGGTGGCTACACCTTC.

This clonotype was seen repeatedly, ten times or more. The chain uses TRBV5-1 and TRBJ1-2; 9 bases fit TRBD1. CDR1 and CDR2 from the germline V gene are SGHRS and YFSETQ. The CDR3 is made up of 16 amino acids. J was trimmed by 2 bases and V by 2 bases; bases with no gene match: 7. DNA for the CDR3: TGCGCCAGCAGCTTCAATACAGGGGGCCCCAACTATGGCTACACCTTC. Its protein product is CASSFNTGGPNYGYTF. The whole variable domain, remainder taken from reference TRBV5-1 and TRBJ1-2, is KAGVTQTPRYLIKTRGQQVTLSCSPISGHRSVSWYQQTPGQGLQFLFEYFSETQRNKGNFPGRFSGRQFSNSRSEMNVSTLELGDSALYLCASSFNTGGPNYGYTFGSGTRLTVV.

This clonotype was observed many times. This rearrangement joins TRBV12-3 or TRBV12-4 to TRBJ2-7; no clear D. V lost 5 bases and J lost 0, with 11 bases in between. This CDR3 is 14 amino acids long. The CDR3 nucleotides are TGTGCCAGCAGTCCGTCCGCTCGCTCCTACGAGCAGTACTTC. Protein product: CASSPSARSYEQYF.

As for this clonotype: A junction boundary mismatches the germline segment, possibly from a read error. The J gene is TRBJ1-5, the V gene TRBV15; 7 bases match TRBD1. Germline V lookup: CDR1 LNHNV, CDR2 YYDKDF (reference sequence). This CDR3 region has 14 residues. This chain's CDR3 is CATSRDLLGQPQNF. Written as DNA, the CDR3 is TGTGCCACCAGCAGAGATCTGCTGGGACAGCCCCAGAATTTT.